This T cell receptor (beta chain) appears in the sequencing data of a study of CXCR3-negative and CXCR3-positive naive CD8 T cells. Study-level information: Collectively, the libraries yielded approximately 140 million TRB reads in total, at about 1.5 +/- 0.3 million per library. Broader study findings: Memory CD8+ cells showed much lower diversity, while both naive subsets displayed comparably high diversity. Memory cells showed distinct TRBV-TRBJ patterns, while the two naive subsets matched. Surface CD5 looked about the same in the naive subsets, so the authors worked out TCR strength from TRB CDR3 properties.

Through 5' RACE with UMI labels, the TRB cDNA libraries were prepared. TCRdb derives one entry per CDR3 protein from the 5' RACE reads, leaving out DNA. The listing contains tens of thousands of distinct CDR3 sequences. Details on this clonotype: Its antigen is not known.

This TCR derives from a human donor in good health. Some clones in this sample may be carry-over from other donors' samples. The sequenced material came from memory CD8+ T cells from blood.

The CDR3 sequence is CASSLHLAEYEQYF. The V gene is TRBV7-2, the J gene TRBJ2-7; the D call from TCRdb, TRBD2, cannot be confirmed without DNA. The V gene's germline CDR1 is SGHTA and CDR2 FQGNSA. This CDR3 is built from 14 residues.